Listed below are T cell receptor beta chains from one sample, sequenced in a study of beta chain features in type 1 diabetes. TCRdb keeps only in-frame clones here, not all; method: immunoSEQ multiplex PCR. The repertoire holds 600,000 or so clones, with around an eighth as singletons. Sequencing was performed on naive CD4+ T cells from blood. The source is a man aged 18-30 years with type 1 diabetes. Both conserved end residues are part of each CDR3. D genes are given only for firm matches. The size entry is marked missing in some rows and otherwise reads once, few, many or a size class.

size: few; D: NA; J: TRBJ2-1; V: TRBV11-2; DNA: TGTGCCAGCAGGCACTCGGGGAGTTCGGGCTACAATGAGCAGTTCTTC; CDR3: CASRHSGSSGYNEQFF
size: NA; D: NA; J: TRBJ2-3; V: TRBV29-1; DNA: TGCAGCGTTGATCAGGGGTTGGGCACAGATACGCAGTATTTT; CDR3: CSVDQGLGTDTQYF
size: NA; D: NA; J: TRBJ1-2; V: TRBV10-3; DNA: TGTGCCATCACCGGGACGGGAAACTATGGCTACACCTTC; CDR3: CAITGTGNYGYTF
size: few; D: TRBD1; J: TRBJ1-1; V: TRBV6-6; DNA: TGTGCCAGCAGTTACTCGGGGACAGGCAACACTGAAGCTTTCTTT; CDR3: CASSYSGTGNTEAFF
size: few; D: TRBD1; J: TRBJ1-6; V: TRBV28; DNA: TGTGCCAGCAGTCCACCGGGACAGGGTGGATCACCCCTCCACTTT; CDR3: CASSPPGQGGSPLHF
size: NA; D: NA; J: TRBJ1-2; V: TRBV7-9; DNA: TGTGCCAGCAGCTTACTAGGTGAAGGGGCTACCTATGGCTACACCTTC; CDR3: CASSLLGEGATYGYTF
size: NA; D: NA; J: TRBJ1-5; V: TRBV30; DNA: TGTGCCTGGAGTGTTCTTCAAAGAGATCAGCCCCAGCATTTT; CDR3: CAWSVLQRDQPQHF
size: NA; D: TRBD2; J: TRBJ2-1; V: TRBV28; DNA: TGTGCCAGCACCCTTGGGACTAGTTTCGAGCAGTTCTTC; CDR3: CASTLGTSFEQFF
size: NA; D: NA; J: TRBJ1-2; V: TRBV2; DNA: TGTGCCAGCAGTACCTTGGGAGACTATGGCTACACCTTC; CDR3: CASSTLGDYGYTF
size: few; D: TRBD2; J: TRBJ2-5; V: TRBV19; DNA: TGTGCCAGTTCCCCCGGGGGGGCCCAGTACTTC; CDR3: CASSPGGAQYF
size: NA; D: NA; J: TRBJ1-1; V: TRBV7-3; DNA: TGTGCCAGCAGCTTAACGGCAGGGGTCACTGAAGCTTTCTTT; CDR3: CASSLTAGVTEAFF
size: few; D: NA; J: TRBJ1-1; V: TRBV7-6; DNA: TGTGCCAGCAGCTTAAGCGGGAACACTGAAGCTTTCTTT; CDR3: CASSLSGNTEAFF
size: few; D: NA; J: TRBJ2-3; V: TRBV6-5; DNA: TGTGCCAGCAGTACCCCGGATCGCGGAAATACGCAGTATTTT; CDR3: CASSTPDRGNTQYF
size: many; D: NA; J: TRBJ2-6; V: TRBV28; DNA: TGTGCCAGCAGTTTAACCTCTGGGGCCAACGTCCTGACTTTC; CDR3: CASSLTSGANVLTF
size: few; D: NA; J: TRBJ2-2; V: TRBV2; DNA: TGTGCCAACTCACAAAACACCGGGGAGCTGTTTTTT; CDR3: CANSQNTGELFF
size: few; D: TRBD1; J: TRBJ1-1; V: TRBV2; DNA: TGTGCCAGCAGTGATCGAAGTGGGACAGGGCCCGCTTTCTTT; CDR3: CASSDRSGTGPAFF
size: few; D: NA; J: TRBJ2-2; V: TRBV9; DNA: TGTGCCAGCAGCGTAGTAGCAGGATCCGGGGAGCTGTTTTTT; CDR3: CASSVVAGSGELFF
size: few; D: NA; J: TRBJ1-3; V: TRBV23-1; DNA: TGCGCCAGCAGTCAATCCCAGGGATACTCTGGAAACACCATATATTTT; CDR3: CASSQSQGYSGNTIYF
size: few; D: TRBD1; J: TRBJ2-1; V: TRBV29-1; DNA: TGCAGCGTTGAACAGGGGGCGCGTGGGAATGAGCAGTTCTTC; CDR3: CSVEQGARGNEQFF
size: NA; D: NA; J: TRBJ2-7; V: TRBV5-1; DNA: TGCGCCAGCAGCCCCCGGGACATACCCTACGAGCAGTACTTC; CDR3: CASSPRDIPYEQYF
size: few; D: NA; J: TRBJ2-3; V: TRBV7-2; DNA: TGTGCCAGCAGCTTAGGGCGGGACACAGATACGCAGTATTTT; CDR3: CASSLGRDTDTQYF
size: NA; D: TRBD1; J: TRBJ1-2; V: TRBV2; DNA: TGTGCCAGCAGAGAGGGACAGGGTGACGGCTACACCTTC; CDR3: CASREGQGDGYTF
size: few; D: NA; J: TRBJ2-7; V: TRBV28; DNA: TGTGCCAGCAGACGGAACCCCTACGAGCAGTACTTC; CDR3: CASRRNPYEQYF
size: NA; D: NA; J: TRBJ2-7; V: TRBV27; DNA: TGTGCCAGCAAGACACCCGGGTCCGCTCGGAACGAGCAGTACTTC; CDR3: CASKTPGSARNEQYF
size: NA; D: TRBD1; J: TRBJ2-1; V: TRBV7-9; DNA: TGTGCCAGCAGCTCGGTGCCCGGACAGGTCACTCGTAATGAGCAGTTCTTC; CDR3: CASSSVPGQVTRNEQFF
size: NA; D: NA; J: TRBJ1-1; V: TRBV5-1; DNA: TGCGCCAGCCGGGACCCCTCGAACACTGAAGCTTTCTTT; CDR3: CASRDPSNTEAFF
size: NA; D: NA; J: TRBJ1-6; V: TRBV30; DNA: TGTGCCTGGAGTGGCAGGGTTAATTCACCCCTCCACTTT; CDR3: CAWSGRVNSPLHF
size: NA; D: NA; J: TRBJ1-4; V: TRBV13; DNA: TGTGCCAGCAGCTTAACGGGGCTAGGGAGCCGAGCTAATGAAAAACTGTTTTTT; CDR3: CASSLTGLGSRANEKLFF
size: NA; D: NA; J: TRBJ2-4; V: TRBV6-5; DNA: TGTGCCAGCAGTACCTCGATGACAGTTGTATTGTACTTC; CDR3: CASSTSMTVVLYF
size: NA; D: NA; J: TRBJ1-1; V: TRBV5-4; DNA: TGTGCCAGCAGCCCCTCGGGCAGCTTGAACACTGAAGCTTTCTTT; CDR3: CASSPSGSLNTEAFF
size: few; D: TRBD2; J: TRBJ2-7; V: TRBV6-5; DNA: TGTGCCAGCAGTTACTCCTCGGTAGCGGGTTACTACGAGCAGTACTTC; CDR3: CASSYSSVAGYYEQYF
size: few; D: NA; J: TRBJ2-1; V: TRBV4-1; DNA: TGCGCCAGCAGCCAAGCTGCAAGCTTCCCGGGCCGATATGAGCAGTTCTTC; CDR3: CASSQAASFPGRYEQFF
size: NA; D: TRBD2; J: TRBJ2-3; V: TRBV7-2; DNA: TGTGCCAGCAGCTCGACCCGACTAGCGGGAGTGGGAGGCACAGATACGCAGTATTTT; CDR3: CASSSTRLAGVGGTDTQYF
size: few; D: TRBD1; J: TRBJ1-1; V: TRBV4-2; DNA: TGTGCCAGCAGCCAAGGCCCCGACAGGGGGCCCACTGAAGCTTTCTTT; CDR3: CASSQGPDRGPTEAFF
size: NA; D: NA; J: TRBJ1-5; V: TRBV2; DNA: TGTGCCAGCAGCGGGGGGATCAATCAGCCCCAGCATTTT; CDR3: CASSGGINQPQHF
size: NA; D: NA; J: TRBJ1-6; V: TRBV7-9; DNA: TGTGCCAGCAGCCCGCGGACGGGAAGCTCCTATAATTCACCCCTCCACTTT; CDR3: CASSPRTGSSYNSPLHF
size: NA; D: NA; J: TRBJ1-2; V: TRBV29-1; DNA: TGCAGCGTTGAAGGGGGGCAGGGGCTCGGTGGCTACACCTTC; CDR3: CSVEGGQGLGGYTF
size: few; D: NA; J: TRBJ2-5; V: TRBV7-2; DNA: TGTGCCAGCAGCCCACAAGAGACCCAGTACTTC; CDR3: CASSPQETQYF
size: NA; D: NA; J: TRBJ1-4; V: TRBV30; DNA: TGTGCCTGGAGCTCCGACAATACCCCCGCAACTAATGAAAAACTGTTTTTT; CDR3: CAWSSDNTPATNEKLFF
size: NA; D: TRBD2; J: TRBJ2-3; V: TRBV4-1; DNA: TGCGCCAGCAGCCGCGGACTAGCGGGAGGGGTGGGATCGAATACGCAGTATTTT; CDR3: CASSRGLAGGVGSNTQYF
size: NA; D: TRBD2; J: TRBJ2-5; V: TRBV9; DNA: TGTGCCAGCTCGGAGCGGGGGGCGCCGTGGGAGACCCAGTACTTC; CDR3: CASSERGAPWETQYF
size: few; D: NA; J: TRBJ2-3; V: TRBV20-1; DNA: TGCAGTGCTAGTAGGGATACGCAGTATTTT; CDR3: CSASRDTQYF
size: NA; D: TRBD1; J: TRBJ2-3; V: TRBV28; DNA: TGTGCCAGCAGTCCCCGGGACAGGGGGAAGACAGATACGCAGTATTTT; CDR3: CASSPRDRGKTDTQYF
size: NA; D: TRBD2; J: TRBJ2-1; V: TRBV4-2; DNA: TGTGCCAGCAGCCAAGCGGAGACGGGAGGGGGCAATGAGCAGTTCTTC; CDR3: CASSQAETGGGNEQFF
size: few; D: NA; J: TRBJ1-5; V: TRBV29-1; DNA: TGCAGCGTTGACGGGGGGATCAATCAGCCCCAGCATTTT; CDR3: CSVDGGINQPQHF
size: few; D: NA; J: TRBJ1-1; V: TRBV28; DNA: TGTGCCAGCAGTTTATCCGCCGGTGGAGCTTTCTTT; CDR3: CASSLSAGGAFF
size: NA; D: NA; J: TRBJ1-5; V: TRBV7-2; DNA: TGTGCCAGCAGCTTAGTAAAGGGTACACAGCCCCAGCATTTT; CDR3: CASSLVKGTQPQHF
size: few; D: NA; J: TRBJ2-6; V: TRBV4-1; DNA: TGCGCCAGCCGATGGGGGGGCCCCTCTGGGGCCAACGTCCTGACTTTC; CDR3: CASRWGGPSGANVLTF
size: NA; D: TRBD2; J: TRBJ2-1; V: TRBV9; DNA: TGTGCCAGCAGCGTGAGCGGGGTGAGCTCCTACAATGAGCAGTTCTTC; CDR3: CASSVSGVSSYNEQFF
size: NA; D: NA; J: TRBJ1-1; V: TRBV23-1; DNA: TGCGCCAGCAGCCGGGGGGGCGGCTTGGGGGAAGCTTTCTTT; CDR3: CASSRGGGLGEAFF